Following are 8 T cell receptor beta chains from one sample sequenced in a study of control samples from healthy donors and cancer patients. TCRdb's copy holds only in-frame clones and misses some; the assay was immunoSEQ multiplex PCR. The repertoire holds about 95,000 clones, more than 85% seen once, with about 0.92% in the top ten. The sample was blood. Source of these receptors: a young woman in good health.

The J gene is TRBJ2-3, the V gene TRBV5-1; no firm D call. The CDR3 totals 15 residues. Trimming took 0 bases from V and 1 from J, leaving 9 bases between them. Per the germline V gene, CDR1 is SGHRS and CDR2 is YFSETQ. The CDR3 coding sequence is TGCGCCAGCAGCTTGGATAGGGCACGCACAGATACGCAGTATTTT. Translating it yields CASSLDRARTDTQYF.

V usage is TRBV6-5 and J usage is TRBJ2-4, with 7 bases fitting TRBD2. Trimming took 8 bases from V and 2 from J; bases not matched to a gene: 6. Germline V lookup: CDR1 MNHEY, CDR2 SVGAGI. This CDR3 contains 14 residues. The CDR3 bases are TGTGCCAGCCTACTAGCGACGACCAAAAACATTCAGTACTTC. It specifies CASLLATTKNIQYF.

The chain employs TRBV6-4 and TRBJ1-2, with D unclear. The germline CDR1 and CDR2 sequences are MRHNA and SNTAGT. V gave up 6 bases and J gave up 6 bases, with 17 bases separating them. CDR3 length: 14 residues. The CDR3 loop reads CASSRTGERDGYTF. As DNA, the CDR3 is TGTGCCAGCAGCAGGACCGGCGAGAGGGATGGCTACACCTTC.

This chain joins TRBV18 and TRBJ2-7; D is possibly TRBD1 or TRBD2 (5 bases each). Germline CDR1 reads KGHSH; CDR2 reads LQKENI. The CDR3 is 14 amino acids. Deletions cut 3 bases from V and 5 bases from J, with 14 bases between. For the CDR3, the DNA is TGTGCCAGCTCACCGAGTGGGGGTAGCCACGAGCAGTACTTC. This encodes CASSPSGGSHEQYF. Complete variable domain (other parts from reference TRBV18 and TRBJ2-7): NAGVMQNPRHLVRRRGQEARLRCSPMKGHSHVYWYRQLPEEGLKFMVYLQKENIIDESGMPKERFSAEFPKEGPSILRIQQVVRGDSAAYFCASSPSGGSHEQYFGPGTRLTVT.

The rearrangement joins TRBV6-6 to TRBJ2-7; D is unclear. Germline CDR1 is MNHNY and CDR2 is SVGAGI (reference sequence). The germline V and J ends were trimmed by 0 bases and 1 base, with 7 bases remaining between them. There are 14 residues in the CDR3. The CDR3 region has the DNA TGTGCCAGCAGTTACTCAGTTTTGTCCTACGAGCAGTACTTC. This translates into CASSYSVLSYEQYF.

This clone is a singleton in its sample. This chain joins TRBV30 and TRBJ1-1; D remains ambiguous. Germline V lookup: CDR1 GTSNPN, CDR2 SVGIG (reference sequence). This CDR3 has 13 amino acids. V shed 0 bases and J shed 1 base, with 6 bases lying between them. The CDR3 loop is CAWSVQWNTEAFF. In nucleotides, the CDR3 is TGTGCCTGGAGTGTACAATGGAACACTGAAGCTTTCTTT.

This chain connects TRBV3-1 (or the pseudogene TRBV3-2) to TRBJ1-4, with unresolved D. Germline assignment: CDR1 LGHDT and CDR2 YNNKEL (reference sequence). The CDR3 is made up of 13 amino acids. V was shortened by 3 bases and J by 5 bases, with 7 bases between the two germline ends. The CDR3 nucleotides read TGTGCCAGCAGCCAGGGATGGAATGAAAAACTGTTTTTT. Encoded protein: CASSQGWNEKLFF.

V usage is TRBV5-4 and J usage is TRBJ2-1, with D possibly matching TRBD1 (6 bases). Trimming removed 0 bases from V and 10 bases from J, with 17 bases in between. CDR1 is SGHNT and CDR2 is YYREEE in the germline V gene (reference sequence). CDR3 length equals 15 residues. CDR3 nucleotides: TGTGCCAGCAGCTTGGGGGGGCCGGGCCGGGGCGAGCAGTTCTTC. This gives the protein CASSLGGPGRGEQFF.